This T cell receptor beta chain was found in a study of blood T cell repertoires in COVID-19. Adults between roughly 18 and 89 years of age took part from under 25 US areas. The ends lost 4 bases at V and 5 bases at J; junction bases unmatched: 9. This CDR3 has 16 amino acids. Per germline, CDR1 MNHEY and CDR2 SVGAGI. Clones were read by immunoSEQ multiplex PCR, and TCRdb kept only the in-frame ones, dropping some. The table has fewer than 350,000 clones, roughly 90% seen once; the top ten hold around 0.92%. This clone was seen a handful of times. V is TRBV6-5 and J is TRBJ1-5, with 9 nucleotides matching TRBD1. Sequencing was performed on PBMCs or T cells enriched from blood (not recorded which). The sequence was obtained from a woman aged 25-40 years who had been exposed to COVID-19. CDR3 sequence (DNA): TGTGCCAGCAGTTCGACGACCGGGACAGGGTATCAGCCCCAGCATTTT. Translating it yields CASSSTTGTGYQPQHF.